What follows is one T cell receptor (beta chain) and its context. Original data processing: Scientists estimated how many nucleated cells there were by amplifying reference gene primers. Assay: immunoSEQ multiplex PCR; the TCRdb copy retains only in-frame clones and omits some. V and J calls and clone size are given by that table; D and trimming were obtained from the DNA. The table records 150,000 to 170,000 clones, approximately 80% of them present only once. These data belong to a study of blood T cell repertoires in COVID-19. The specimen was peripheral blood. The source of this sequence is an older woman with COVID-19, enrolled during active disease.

The CDR3 DNA is TGTGCCAGCGCCCAGGGGTGGAATCAGCCCCAGCATTTT. This sequence encodes CASAQGWNQPQHF. The V gene is TRBV2, the J gene TRBJ1-5, with D possibly TRBD1 on 6 matching bases. From germline, CDR1 is SNHLY and CDR2 FYNNEI. This CDR3 has 13 residues. V was cut by 8 bases and J by 4 bases, with 12 bases left in between.